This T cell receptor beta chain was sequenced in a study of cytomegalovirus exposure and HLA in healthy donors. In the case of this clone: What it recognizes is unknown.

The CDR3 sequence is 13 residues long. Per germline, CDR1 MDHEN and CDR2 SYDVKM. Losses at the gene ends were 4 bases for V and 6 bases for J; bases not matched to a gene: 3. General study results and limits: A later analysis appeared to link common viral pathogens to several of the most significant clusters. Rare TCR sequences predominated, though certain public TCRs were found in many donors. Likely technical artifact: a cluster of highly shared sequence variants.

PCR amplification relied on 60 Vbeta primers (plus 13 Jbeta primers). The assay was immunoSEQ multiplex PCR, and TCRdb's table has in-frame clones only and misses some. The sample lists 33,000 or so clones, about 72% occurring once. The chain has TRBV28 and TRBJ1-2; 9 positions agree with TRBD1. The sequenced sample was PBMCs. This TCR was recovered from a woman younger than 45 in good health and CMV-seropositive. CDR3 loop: CASSSGQGDGYTF. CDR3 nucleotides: TGTGCCAGCAGTTCGGGACAGGGAGATGGCTACACCTTC.